This T cell receptor (beta chain) originates from a study of kidney transplant recipient with SARS-CoV-2 infection. At least ten counts were recorded for this clonotype. TCRdb itself ran the reads through MiXCR, one entry per CDR3 protein. Found here are 200,000 to 300,000 distinct CDR3 sequences, about 30% of them singletons; the top ten hold around 7.8%. This CDR3 has 17 residues. This clonotype was obtained from a male patient aged 30 to 40 who had COVID-19 and was a kidney transplant recipient. Some T cells may have come from the graft donor. The input for sequencing was a blood sample, taken at baseline and on day 111 from a kidney transplant recipient. V usage is TRBV21-1 and J usage is TRBJ2-3; the table's D call of TRBD2 was not tested on the DNA. TRBV21-1 is a known pseudogene. The CDR3 bases are TGTGCCAGCAGCATAGGTTTAGCTACAGTCATGCAAGATACGCAGTATTTT. Amino acids: CASSIGLATVMQDTQYF.